This T cell receptor (beta chain) originates from a study of post-analysis software for immune sequencing data. Study as a whole: Clinical courses comprised relapsing-remitting, secondary progressive and progressive-relapsing multiple sclerosis.

The authors incorporated unique molecular identifiers into the TCR beta cDNA libraries. MiXCR, applied by TCRdb to the PCR reads, yields one record per CDR3 protein. The sample has about 200,000 distinct CDR3 sequences; around 30% are singletons. Overall study findings and caveats: In patients, four to six TRBV segments were more frequent than in controls, with TRBV5-6, TRBV5-1 and TRBV20-1 among them.

The germline gives CDR1 LGHNA, CDR2 YNFKEQ. The CDR3 is 16 amino acids. V was clipped by 3 bases and J by 0 bases, with 14 bases between them. The table lists this clonotype with many counts. The antigen is undetermined. This TCR was recovered from a girl between 2 and 17 years old with multiple sclerosis. This chain links TRBV4-2 with TRBJ1-2, with no clear D. The specimen sequenced was blood. CDR3 sequence reads: CASSHFKTSTNYGYTF. Written as DNA, the CDR3 is TGTGCCAGCAGCCACTTTAAGACAAGTACTAACTATGGCTACACCTTC.